The next 24 T cell receptor beta chains were all read from a single sample in a study of cytomegalovirus exposure and HLA in healthy donors. Researchers ran the PCR with 60 Vbeta and 13 Jbeta primers. The repertoire was sequenced with immunoSEQ multiplex PCR; TCRdb's copy has only in-frame clones and lacks some. The sample lists about 160,000 clones, roughly 85% occurring once. Specimen: PBMCs. These receptors originate from a boy between 2 and 10 years old in good health and CMV-seronegative.

The gene calls are TRBV5-1 and TRBJ2-5; tentatively, D is TRBD1 (5 bases). This CDR3 region has 15 residues. CDR1 is SGHRS and CDR2 is YFSETQ in the germline V gene. V was clipped by 7 bases and J by 1 base, with 17 bases between them. CDR3 nucleotide sequence: TGCGCCAGCCATGAAGGGCAGGGCCCCCAAGAGACCCAGTACTTC. Its translation is CASHEGQGPQETQYF.

The rearrangement links TRBV5-4 to TRBJ2-5; a weak D match, TRBD2 (5 bases). V lost 7 bases and J lost 2, with 18 bases in between. CDR1 and CDR2 (germline): SGHNT, YYREEE (reference sequence). The CDR3 covers 15 residues. The CDR3 is CASYLDVRGQETQYF. CDR3 DNA sequence: TGTGCCAGCTACCTGGACGTCCGCGGGCAAGAGACCCAGTACTTC.

V is TRBV27 and J is TRBJ1-1; the D gene is possibly TRBD1 (6 bases). Germline CDR1 and CDR2: MNHEY and SMNVEV (reference sequence). The ends were cut back, 6 bases at V and 7 bases at J, with 15 bases in the middle. This CDR3 is built from 13 residues. CDR3 residues: CASRGAGVLEAFF. In DNA, the CDR3 is TGTGCCAGCAGGGGGGCAGGGGTGCTTGAAGCTTTCTTT.

In DNA, the CDR3 is TGCGCCAGCAGTGAGTCTGGCGGGAGGGCCCCCCATGAGCAGTTCTTC. Its translation is CASSESGGRAPHEQFF. V is TRBV10-1 and J is TRBJ2-1; 9 nucleotides line up with TRBD2. V was pared by 0 bases and J by 8 bases, with 8 bases of the junction left unmatched. There are 16 residues in the CDR3. Germline V gene sequence: CDR1 WNHNN, CDR2 SYGVQD (reference sequence).

The chain has TRBV11-2 and TRBJ2-3; possible D gene TRBD2, 6 bases. There are 17 residues in the CDR3. CDR1 is SGHAT and CDR2 is FQNNGV in the germline V gene. V lost 5 bases, J lost 3 bases, and 21 bases lay in between. This CDR3 reads CASSPGLSSGVTDTQYF. DNA for the CDR3: TGTGCCAGCAGCCCCGGACTCTCCTCGGGGGTGACAGATACGCAGTATTTT.

This clone has just a few counts. The rearrangement joins TRBV5-1 to TRBJ2-5; TRBD1 is a possible D gene (5 bases). From germline, CDR1 is SGHRS and CDR2 YFSETQ. The CDR3 contains 14 residues. Trimming took off 1 base at V and 1 base at J, with 8 bases between the two ends. CDR3 bases: TGCGCCAGCAGCTTGACAGGATCCCAAGAGACCCAGTACTTC. It yields the protein CASSLTGSQETQYF.

The rearrangement joins TRBV28 to TRBJ1-2; D ambiguous. CDR3 length: 13 residues. Trimming shortened V by 2 bases and J by 0 bases, and 4 bases separated the two germline ends. Germline assignment: CDR1 MDHEN and CDR2 SYDVKM. The CDR3 loop is CASSLTANYGYTF. The CDR3 DNA sequence: TGTGCCAGCAGTTTAACAGCTAACTATGGCTACACCTTC.

The V call is TRBV6-6, the J call TRBJ1-5; D is possibly TRBD1 (6 bases). This CDR3 spans 15 amino acids. CDR1 and CDR2 from the germline V gene are MNHNY and SVGAGI (reference sequence). Trimming left V 4 bases short and J 7 bases short, with 17 bases between. The CDR3 here is CASSSLGQSWQPQHF. As DNA, the CDR3 is TGTGCCAGCAGTTCTTTAGGACAGTCCTGGCAGCCCCAGCATTTT.

The chain is built from TRBV5-1 and TRBJ1-2; 8 bases map to TRBD1. The CDR3 sequence is 16 residues long. The J segment lost 4 bases and the V segment lost 0 bases, leaving 8 bases of the junction unmatched. The V gene's germline CDR1 is SGHRS and CDR2 YFSETQ. CDR3 in amino acids: CASSLESTGDRYGYTF. DNA for the CDR3: TGCGCCAGCAGCTTGGAATCGACAGGGGATCGCTATGGCTACACCTTC.

This clone was observed a single time. In DNA form, the CDR3 reads TGTGCCAGCGGCCGGGGGACTAGAGTTCCAGATACGCAGTATTTT. Translation: CASGRGTRVPDTQYF. The chain uses TRBV13 and TRBJ2-3; 8 bases map to TRBD2. With 8 bases clipped from V and 4 bases from J, the junction kept 11 bases outside the gene matches. The CDR3 runs 15 residues. Germline CDR1 is PRHDT and CDR2 is FYEKMQ (reference sequence).

The chain links TRBV11-2 to TRBJ2-2; 12 bases align to TRBD2. V lost 6 bases to trimming and J lost 5 bases; unmatched junction nucleotides: 7. Germline CDR1 reads SGHAT; CDR2 reads FQNNGV. The CDR3 runs 16 residues. The CDR3 sequence is CASRSTSGGWTGELFF. Written as DNA, the CDR3 is TGTGCCAGCAGGTCCACTAGCGGGGGGTGGACCGGGGAGCTGTTTTTT.

The gene calls are TRBV4-1 and TRBJ2-5, with D perhaps matching TRBD2 (5 bases). CDR1 is MGHRA and CDR2 is YSYEKL in the germline V gene. V lost 4 bases and J 5 bases, leaving 11 bases between the germline ends. The CDR3 length is 13 residues. The CDR3 sequence is CASSPAWEETQYF. DNA for the CDR3: TGCGCCAGCAGCCCAGCATGGGAGGAGACCCAGTACTTC.

The rearrangement joins TRBV5-1 to TRBJ2-7, with 9 bases aligning to TRBD2. The CDR3 loop spans 15 amino acids. The V segment lost 0 bases and the J segment 2 bases; nucleotides outside the gene matches: 3. Germline V gene lookup returns CDR1 SGHRS and CDR2 YFSETQ. CDR3 DNA: TGCGCCAGCAGCTTGGTAGCGGGGGAAACCTACGAGCAGTACTTC. Amino acid sequence: CASSLVAGETYEQYF.

The CDR3 here is CASRETGNNEQFF. The CDR3 DNA is TGTGCCAGCAGGGAGACAGGGAACAATGAGCAGTTCTTC. This chain joins TRBV6-1 and TRBJ2-1; 7 bases fit TRBD1. V was clipped by 6 bases and J by 5 bases; unmatched bases: 4. The CDR3 is 13 amino acids. CDR1 and CDR2 (germline): MNHNS, SASEGT.

The chain combines TRBV5-6 with TRBJ2-7; D is possibly TRBD2 (5 bases). The ends were cut back, 1 base at V and 3 bases at J, with 14 bases in the middle. The CDR3 is 15 residues long. Germline CDR1 and CDR2: SGHDT and YYEEEE. This CDR3 is CASSLWSGNVYEQYV. The CDR3 bases are TGTGCCAGCAGCTTGTGGTCGGGGAATGTCTACGAGCAGTACGTC.

The chain joins TRBV6-1 to TRBJ2-3; 12 bases match TRBD2. J gave up 4 bases and V 5 bases, and 4 bases lay outside the gene matches. This CDR3 comprises 15 residues. Germline assignment: CDR1 MNHNS and CDR2 SASEGT. DNA for the CDR3: TGTGCCAGCAGTCCGACTAGCGGGGGTCCAGATACGCAGTATTTT. It codes for CASSPTSGGPDTQYF.

The chain joins TRBV19 to TRBJ2-5; perhaps TRBD1 as D (6 bases). The germline V gene encodes CDR1 LNHDA and CDR2 SQIVND (reference sequence). CDR3 length: 14 amino acids. V lost 5 bases and J 5 bases, leaving 15 bases between the germline ends. This CDR3 is CASSRSGAVETQYF. The CDR3 bases are TGTGCCAGTAGTCGCTCAGGGGCGGTTGAGACCCAGTACTTC.

The chain has TRBV19 and TRBJ2-4; 7 bases map to TRBD1. The CDR3 length is 15 residues. The ends lost 2 bases at V and 7 bases at J; junction bases unmatched: 8. Germline values: CDR1 LNHDA, CDR2 SQIVND (reference sequence). CDR3 sequence reads: CASSILTGHMNIQYF. In nucleotides, the CDR3 is TGTGCCAGTAGTATATTGACAGGGCATATGAACATTCAGTACTTC.

The V and J genes are TRBV6-1 and TRBJ1-2; 12 bases are a match to TRBD1. Germline lookup yields CDR1 MNHNS and CDR2 SASEGT. CDR3 length: 15 amino acids. With 6 bases clipped from V and 4 bases from J, the junction kept 6 bases outside the gene matches. DNA of the CDR3: TGTGCCAGCAGGGGACAGGGGGCGCCCGGCTATGGCTACACCTTC. Residues: CASRGQGAPGYGYTF.

The chain joins TRBV2 to TRBJ1-5; D remains ambiguous. V was shortened by 4 bases and J by 1 base, with 2 bases between the two germline ends. Germline-derived CDR1 and CDR2 are SNHLY and FYNNEI. CDR3 length: 12 residues. The CDR3 nucleotides are TGTGCCAGCAGTGTAAGCAATCAGCCCCAGCATTTT. It is translated as CASSVSNQPQHF.

Here the CDR3 DNA reads TGTGCCAGTAGAAGGGGGCTTAACACTGAAGCTTTCTTT. Its protein product is CASRRGLNTEAFF. The chain carries TRBV19 and TRBJ1-1, with TRBD1 matching 7 bases. This CDR3 region has 13 residues. Losses at the gene ends were 6 bases for V and 2 bases for J; bases not matched to a gene: 3. The germline V gene encodes CDR1 LNHDA and CDR2 SQIVND (reference sequence).

As DNA, the CDR3 is TGTGCCAGTAAGGCTGGGAGTAACTATGGCTACACCTTC. Residues: CASKAGSNYGYTF. The chain uses TRBV19 and TRBJ1-2; D gene uncertain. V shed 7 bases and J shed 1 base, with 10 bases lying between them. Germline V CDR1 and CDR2: LNHDA, SQIVND (reference sequence). CDR3 length: 13 amino acids.

The chain links TRBV5-1 to TRBJ1-3; 9 nucleotides line up with TRBD1. Per the germline V gene, CDR1 is SGHRS and CDR2 is YFSETQ. V trimming: 4 bases; J trimming: 0 bases; junction bases outside the gene matches: 5. CDR3 length: 16 residues. The CDR3 spells CASSPGTGYSGNTIYF. The CDR3 region has the DNA TGCGCCAGCAGCCCCGGGACAGGGTACTCTGGAAACACCATATATTTT. Supplemented by reference TRBV5-1 and TRBJ1-3, the full variable domain reads KAGVTQTPRYLIKTRGQQVTLSCSPISGHRSVSWYQQTPGQGLQFLFEYFSETQRNKGNFPGRFSGRQFSNSRSEMNVSTLELGDSALYLCASSPGTGYSGNTIYFGEGSWLTVV.

CDR3 amino acids: CASSMTGPETQYF. For the CDR3, the DNA is TGTGCCAGCAGTATGACAGGGCCAGAGACCCAGTACTTC. J is TRBJ2-5 and V is TRBV28, with 7 bases that match TRBD1. This CDR3 has 13 amino acids. Germline lookup yields CDR1 MDHEN and CDR2 SYDVKM. Trimming removed 5 bases from V and 4 bases from J; junction bases left unmatched: 4.